These 3 T cell receptor beta chains came from one sample sequenced in a study of a mutant IDH1 vaccine in newly diagnosed glioma. Time point given: week 23, last vaccination. The content of each vaccine dose was 300 ug of mutant IDH1 20-mer peptide, and topical imiquimod accompanied it. These receptors lack a known antigen. Only in-frame clones appear in the TCRdb table, and some are missing; sequencing was by immunoSEQ multiplex PCR. This sample has 82,000 or so clones, with 75% to 85% found just once. Specimen: PBMCs, collected from a glioma patient whose treatment included an IDH1 peptide vaccine. The source of these receptors is a man under 40 with glioma. Some clones in this sample may be carry-over from other donors' samples.

V gene TRBV7-2 combines with J gene TRBJ2-5; 12 bases map to TRBD2. With 4 bases clipped from V and 2 bases from J, the junction kept 5 bases outside the gene matches. Per the germline V gene, CDR1 is SGHTA and CDR2 is FQGNSA. This CDR3 region has 16 residues. The chain's CDR3 is CASSSRTSGVQETQYF. In DNA form, the CDR3 reads TGTGCCAGCAGCTCCCGGACTAGCGGGGTGCAAGAGACCCAGTACTTC. The full variable domain, its missing parts supplied by reference TRBV7-2 and TRBJ2-5, is GAGVSQSPSNKVTEKGKDVELRCDPISGHTALYWYRQSLGQGLEFLIYFQGNSAPDKSGLPSDRFSAERTGGSVSTLTIQRTQQEDSAVYLCASSSRTSGVQETQYFGPGTRLLVL.

The rearrangement joins TRBV13 to TRBJ2-7; D may correspond to TRBD1 or TRBD2 (5 bases each). V was shortened by 5 bases and J by 2 bases, with 13 bases between the two germline ends. The CDR3 extends over 14 amino acids. CDR1 is PRHDT, CDR2 FYEKMQ, per germline (reference sequence). CDR3 sequence: CASSGALGAYEQYF. The CDR3 DNA follows: TGTGCCAGCAGCGGGGCCCTGGGGGCCTACGAGCAGTACTTC. Using reference TRBV13 and TRBJ2-7 for the parts outside the CDR3, the full variable domain is AAGVIQSPRHLIKEKRETATLKCYPIPRHDTVYWYQQGPGQDPQFLISFYEKMQSDKGSIPDRFSAQQFSDYHSELNMSSLELGDSALYFCASSGALGAYEQYFGPGTRLTVT.

The chain couples TRBV5-5 to TRBJ2-1, with 8 bases matching TRBD2. The ends lost 4 bases at V and 7 bases at J; junction bases unmatched: 10. CDR3 length equals 15 residues. CDR1 and CDR2 (germline): SGHKS, YYEKEE (reference sequence). The CDR3: CASSGGETSENEQFF. The CDR3 coding sequence is TGTGCCAGCAGCGGAGGTGAGACTAGCGAGAATGAGCAGTTCTTC. Looking up the rest from reference TRBV5-5 and TRBJ2-1 gives the full variable domain: DAGVTQSPTHLIKTRGQQVTLRCSPISGHKSVSWYQQVLGQGPQFIFQYYEKEERGRGNFPDRFSARQFPNYSSELNVNALLLGDSALYLCASSGGETSENEQFFGPGTRLTVL.